A selection of T cell receptor beta chains follows, all from one sample in a study of cytomegalovirus exposure and HLA in healthy donors. This table comes from immunoSEQ multiplex PCR, and its TCRdb copy is limited to in-frame clones, with some not included. Of 150,000 to 160,000 clones in the sample, roughly 80% were seen once. The sample comprised PBMCs. Receptors originate from a woman aged 45 to 65 in good health and CMV-seropositive. CDR3s leave out the opening cysteine and the closing phenylalanine or tryptophan. Each record gives: V gene, CDR3 length, CDR3 protein.

TRBV5-6 12 ASRLAGSSYEQY
TRBV28 12 ASSLGTGTDTQY
TRBV13 14 ASSSNPDSPSYEQY
TRBV5-1 13 ASSLEGGAPGTQY
TRBV2 9 ASRGGYTQY
TRBV5-1 14 ASSSRDRGNTGELF
TRBV27 10 ASRGTFYEQY
TRBV19 11 ASSISITYEQY
TRBV7-9 10 SSSLDSGHRT
TRBV6-6 10 ASSPGHHEQF
TRBV19 12 ASSRTGSDQPQH
TRBV9 16 ASSVASGRTVLHQPQH
TRBV5-1 12 ASRIRDRRDEQY
TRBV7-2 15 ASSLRTGLFSGNTIY
TRBV7-9 12 ASSLMEILAGYT
TRBV30 13 AWSVAGGYTDTQY
TRBV7-8 14 ASSLGAGMYGNTIY
TRBV5-5 17 ASSFAPGRMGASGNTIY
TRBV6-6 13 ASSYSTGYNSPLH
TRBV2 14 ASNLTGLHDLYEQY
TRBV6-6 12 ASSYGRGGNTIY
TRBV29-1 10 SVHRGNNEQF
TRBV19 11 ASRPLATGELF
TRBV6-5 13 ASSLGQGFKNGYT
TRBV6-6 12 ASSSSPGQGKQY
TRBV2 14 ASSEAEGFFGNTIY
TRBV30 12 AWSVLGSYNEQF
TRBV10-3 11 AISVGGNYGYT
TRBV5-4 13 ASSLTSGGHNEQF